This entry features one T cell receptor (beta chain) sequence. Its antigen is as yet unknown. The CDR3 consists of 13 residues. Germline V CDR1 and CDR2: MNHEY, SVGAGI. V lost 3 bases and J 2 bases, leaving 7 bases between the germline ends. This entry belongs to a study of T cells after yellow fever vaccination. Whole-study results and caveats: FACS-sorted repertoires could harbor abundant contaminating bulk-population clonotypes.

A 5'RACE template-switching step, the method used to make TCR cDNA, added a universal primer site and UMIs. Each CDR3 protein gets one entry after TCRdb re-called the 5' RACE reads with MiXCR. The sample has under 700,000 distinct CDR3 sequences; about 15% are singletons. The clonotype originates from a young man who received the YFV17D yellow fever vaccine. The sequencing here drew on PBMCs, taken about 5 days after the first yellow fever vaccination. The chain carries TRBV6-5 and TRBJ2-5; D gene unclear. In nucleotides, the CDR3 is TGTGCCAGCAGTTATTATGAACAAGAGACCCAGTACTTC. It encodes CASSYYEQETQYF.